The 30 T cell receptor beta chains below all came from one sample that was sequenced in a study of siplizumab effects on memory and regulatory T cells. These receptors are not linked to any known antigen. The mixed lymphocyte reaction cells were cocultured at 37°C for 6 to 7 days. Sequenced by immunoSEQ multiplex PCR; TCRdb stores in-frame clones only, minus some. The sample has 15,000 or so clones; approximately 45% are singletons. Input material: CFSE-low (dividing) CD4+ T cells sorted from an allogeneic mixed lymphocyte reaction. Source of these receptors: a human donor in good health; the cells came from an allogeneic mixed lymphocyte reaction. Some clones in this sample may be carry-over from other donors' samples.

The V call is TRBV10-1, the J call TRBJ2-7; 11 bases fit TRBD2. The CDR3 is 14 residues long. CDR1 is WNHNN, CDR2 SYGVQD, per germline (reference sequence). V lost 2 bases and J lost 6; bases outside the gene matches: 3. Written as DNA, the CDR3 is TGCGCCAGCAGTGAGGGACTAGCGGGTACCGAGCAGTACTTC. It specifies CASSEGLAGTEQYF.

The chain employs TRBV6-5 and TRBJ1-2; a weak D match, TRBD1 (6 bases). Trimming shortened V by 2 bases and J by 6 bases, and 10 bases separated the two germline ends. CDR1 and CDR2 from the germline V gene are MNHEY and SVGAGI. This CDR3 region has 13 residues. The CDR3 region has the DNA TGTGCCAGCAGTTACCGGCAGGGGAATGGCTACACCTTC. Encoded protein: CASSYRQGNGYTF.

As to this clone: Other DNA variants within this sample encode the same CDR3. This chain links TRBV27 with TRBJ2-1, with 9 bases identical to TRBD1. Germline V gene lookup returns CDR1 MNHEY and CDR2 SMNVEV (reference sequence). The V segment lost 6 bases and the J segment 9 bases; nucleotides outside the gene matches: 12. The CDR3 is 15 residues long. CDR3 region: CASRWGQGAWGEQFF. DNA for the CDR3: TGTGCCAGCAGGTGGGGACAGGGCGCCTGGGGTGAGCAGTTCTTC.

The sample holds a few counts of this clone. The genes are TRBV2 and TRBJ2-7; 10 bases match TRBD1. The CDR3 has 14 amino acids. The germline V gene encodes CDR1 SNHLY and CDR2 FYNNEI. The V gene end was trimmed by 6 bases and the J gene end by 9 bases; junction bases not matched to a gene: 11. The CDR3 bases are TGTGCCAGCAGCGGGGGACAGGGGTCGCGGGGGCAGTACTTC. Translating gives CASSGGQGSRGQYF.

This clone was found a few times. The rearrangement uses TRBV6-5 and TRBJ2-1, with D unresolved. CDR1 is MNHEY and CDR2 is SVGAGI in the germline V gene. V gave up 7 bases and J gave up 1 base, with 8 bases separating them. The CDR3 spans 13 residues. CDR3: CASTHGSYNEQFF. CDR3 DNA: TGTGCCAGCACCCATGGATCCTACAATGAGCAGTTCTTC.

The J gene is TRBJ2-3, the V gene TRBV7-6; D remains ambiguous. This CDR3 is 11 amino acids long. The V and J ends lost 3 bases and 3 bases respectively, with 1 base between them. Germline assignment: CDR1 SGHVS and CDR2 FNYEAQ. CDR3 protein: CASSLTDTQYF. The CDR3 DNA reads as TGTGCCAGCAGCTTGACAGATACGCAGTATTTT. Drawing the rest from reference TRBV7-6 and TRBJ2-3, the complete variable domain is GAGVSQSPRYKVTKRGQDVALRCDPISGHVSLYWYRQALGQGPEFLTYFNYEAQQDKSGLPNDRFSAERPEGSISTLTIQRTEQRDSAMYRCASSLTDTQYFGPGTRLTVL.

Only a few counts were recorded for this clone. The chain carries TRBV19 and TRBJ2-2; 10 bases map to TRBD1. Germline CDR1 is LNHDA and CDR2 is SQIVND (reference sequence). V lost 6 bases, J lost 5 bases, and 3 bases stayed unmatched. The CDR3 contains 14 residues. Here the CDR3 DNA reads TGTGCCAGTAGGGGACAGGGGAGTACCGGGGAGCTGTTTTTT. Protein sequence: CASRGQGSTGELFF.

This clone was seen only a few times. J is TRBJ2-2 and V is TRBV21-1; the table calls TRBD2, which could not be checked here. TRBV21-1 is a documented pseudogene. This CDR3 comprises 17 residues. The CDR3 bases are TGTGCCAGCAGCACCAAAAGTGGACTAGGGGGGCCCGGGGAGCTGTTTTTT. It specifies CASSTKSGLGGPGELFF.

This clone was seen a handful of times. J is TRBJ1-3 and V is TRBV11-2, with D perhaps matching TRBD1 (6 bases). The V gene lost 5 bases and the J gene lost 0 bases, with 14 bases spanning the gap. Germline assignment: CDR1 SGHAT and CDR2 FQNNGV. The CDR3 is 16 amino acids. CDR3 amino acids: CASSQGGDPSGNTIYF. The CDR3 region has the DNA TGTGCCAGCAGCCAAGGGGGGGACCCCTCTGGAAACACCATATATTTT.

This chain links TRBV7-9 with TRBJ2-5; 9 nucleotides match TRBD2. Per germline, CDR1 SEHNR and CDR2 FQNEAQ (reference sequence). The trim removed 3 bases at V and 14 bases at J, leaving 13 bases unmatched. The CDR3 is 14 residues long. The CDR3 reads CASSLGAGGRAFYF. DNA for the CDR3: TGTGCCAGCAGCTTGGGGGCGGGCGGGAGGGCCTTCTACTTC.

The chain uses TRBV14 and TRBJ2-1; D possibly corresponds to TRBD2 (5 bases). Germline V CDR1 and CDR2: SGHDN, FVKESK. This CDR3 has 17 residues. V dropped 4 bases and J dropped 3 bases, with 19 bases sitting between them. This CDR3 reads CASSLPSGSSHYNEQFF. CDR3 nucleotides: TGTGCCAGCAGCCTCCCCAGCGGTAGCTCGCACTACAATGAGCAGTTCTTC.

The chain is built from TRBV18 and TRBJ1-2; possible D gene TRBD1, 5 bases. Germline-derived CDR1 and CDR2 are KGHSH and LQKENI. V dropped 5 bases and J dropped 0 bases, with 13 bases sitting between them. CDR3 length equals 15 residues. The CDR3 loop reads CASSDSGTANYGYTF. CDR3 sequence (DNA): TGTGCCAGCTCAGACTCCGGGACGGCTAACTATGGCTACACCTTC.

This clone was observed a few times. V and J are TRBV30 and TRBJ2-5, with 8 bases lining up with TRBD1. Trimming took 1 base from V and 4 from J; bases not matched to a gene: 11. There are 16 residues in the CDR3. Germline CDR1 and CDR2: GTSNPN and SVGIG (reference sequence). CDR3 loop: CAWSGNTRQGTETQYF. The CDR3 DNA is TGTGCCTGGAGTGGTAACACGAGACAGGGGACAGAGACCCAGTACTTC.

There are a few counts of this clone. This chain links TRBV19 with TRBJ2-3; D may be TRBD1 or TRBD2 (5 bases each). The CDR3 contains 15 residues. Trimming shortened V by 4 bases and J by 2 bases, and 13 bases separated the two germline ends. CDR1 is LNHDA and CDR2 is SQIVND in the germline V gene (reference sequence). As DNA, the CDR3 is TGTGCCAGTAGTACGGCTGGGGGAGCCACAGATACGCAGTATTTT. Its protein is CASSTAGGATDTQYF.

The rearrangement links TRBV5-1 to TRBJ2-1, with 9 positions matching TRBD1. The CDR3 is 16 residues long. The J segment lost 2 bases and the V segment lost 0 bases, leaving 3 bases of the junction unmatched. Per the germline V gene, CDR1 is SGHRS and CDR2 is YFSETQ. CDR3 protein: CASSLGGTGTYNEQFF. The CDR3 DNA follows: TGCGCCAGCAGCTTGGGGGGGACAGGGACCTACAATGAGCAGTTCTTC.

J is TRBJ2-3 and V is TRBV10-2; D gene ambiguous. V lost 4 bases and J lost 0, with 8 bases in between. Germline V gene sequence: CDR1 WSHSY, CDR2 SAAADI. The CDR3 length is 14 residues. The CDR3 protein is CASSVVASTDTQYF. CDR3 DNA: TGCGCCAGCAGTGTCGTAGCTAGCACAGATACGCAGTATTTT.

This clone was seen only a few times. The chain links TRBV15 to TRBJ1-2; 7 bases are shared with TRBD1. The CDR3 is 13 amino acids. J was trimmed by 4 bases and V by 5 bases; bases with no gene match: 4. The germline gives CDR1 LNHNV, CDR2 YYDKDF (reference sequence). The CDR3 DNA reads TGTGCCACCAGCGCGGCAGGGGGCTATGGCTACACCTTC. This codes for CATSAAGGYGYTF.

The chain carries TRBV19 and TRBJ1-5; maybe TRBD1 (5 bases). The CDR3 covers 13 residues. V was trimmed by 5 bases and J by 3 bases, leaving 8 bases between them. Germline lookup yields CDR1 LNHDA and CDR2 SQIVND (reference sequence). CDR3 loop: CASSQGPNQPQHF. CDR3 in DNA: TGTGCCAGTAGTCAGGGACCCAATCAGCCCCAGCATTTT. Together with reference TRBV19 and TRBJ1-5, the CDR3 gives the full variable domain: DGGITQSPKYLFRKEGQNVTLSCEQNLNHDAMYWYRQDPGQGLRLIYYSQIVNDFQKGDIAEGYSVSREKKESFPLTVTSAQKNPTAFYLCASSQGPNQPQHFGDGTRLSIL.

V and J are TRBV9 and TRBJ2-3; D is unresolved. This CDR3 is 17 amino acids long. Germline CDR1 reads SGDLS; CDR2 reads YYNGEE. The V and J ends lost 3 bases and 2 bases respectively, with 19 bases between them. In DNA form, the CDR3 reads TGTGCCAGCAGCGCCGATTCTAGGGATCTAACCACAGATACGCAGTATTTT. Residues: CASSADSRDLTTDTQYF.

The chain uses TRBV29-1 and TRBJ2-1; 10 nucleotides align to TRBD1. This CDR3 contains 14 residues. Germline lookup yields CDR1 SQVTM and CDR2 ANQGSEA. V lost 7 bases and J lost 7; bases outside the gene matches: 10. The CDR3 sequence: CSASTGGAGNEQFF. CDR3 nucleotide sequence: TGCAGCGCCTCGACAGGGGGCGCGGGGAATGAGCAGTTCTTC.

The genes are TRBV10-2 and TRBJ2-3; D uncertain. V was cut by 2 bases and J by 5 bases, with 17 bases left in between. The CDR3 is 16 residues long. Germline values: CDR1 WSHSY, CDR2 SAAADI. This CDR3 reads CASSETAQILGDTQYF. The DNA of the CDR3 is TGCGCCAGCAGTGAGACAGCACAAATCTTGGGAGATACGCAGTATTTT.

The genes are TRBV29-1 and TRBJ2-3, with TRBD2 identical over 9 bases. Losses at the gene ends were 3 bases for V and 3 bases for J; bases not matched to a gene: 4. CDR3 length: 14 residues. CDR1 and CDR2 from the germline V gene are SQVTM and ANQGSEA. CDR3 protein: CSVDAGGMTDTQYF. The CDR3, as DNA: TGCAGCGTTGACGCGGGAGGGATGACAGATACGCAGTATTTT.

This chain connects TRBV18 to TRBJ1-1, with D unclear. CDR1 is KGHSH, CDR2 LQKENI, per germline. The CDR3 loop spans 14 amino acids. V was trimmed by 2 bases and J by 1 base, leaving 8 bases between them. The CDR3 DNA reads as TGTGCCAGCTCACCATCTAGACAGAACACTGAAGCTTTCTTT. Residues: CASSPSRQNTEAFF.

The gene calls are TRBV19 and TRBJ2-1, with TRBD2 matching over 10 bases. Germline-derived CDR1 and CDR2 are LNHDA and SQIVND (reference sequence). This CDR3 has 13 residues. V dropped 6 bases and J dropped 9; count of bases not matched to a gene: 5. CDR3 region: CASRLAGKGEQFF. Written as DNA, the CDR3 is TGTGCCAGTAGACTAGCGGGAAAGGGTGAGCAGTTCTTC.

CDR3 amino acids: CASRTSGYEQYF. As DNA, the CDR3 is TGTGCCAGCCGGACTAGCGGCTACGAGCAGTACTTC. The gene calls are TRBV2 and TRBJ2-7; 10 bases match TRBD2. There are 12 residues in the CDR3. The V gene's germline CDR1 is SNHLY and CDR2 FYNNEI. The J segment lost 3 bases and the V segment lost 8 bases, leaving 1 base of the junction unmatched.

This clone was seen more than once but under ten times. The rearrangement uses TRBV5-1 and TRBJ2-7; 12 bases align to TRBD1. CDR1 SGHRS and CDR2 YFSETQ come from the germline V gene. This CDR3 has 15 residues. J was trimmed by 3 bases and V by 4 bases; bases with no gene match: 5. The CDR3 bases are TGCGCCAGCAGCGACCGGGACAGGGGGCTCTACGAGCAGTACTTC. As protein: CASSDRDRGLYEQYF.

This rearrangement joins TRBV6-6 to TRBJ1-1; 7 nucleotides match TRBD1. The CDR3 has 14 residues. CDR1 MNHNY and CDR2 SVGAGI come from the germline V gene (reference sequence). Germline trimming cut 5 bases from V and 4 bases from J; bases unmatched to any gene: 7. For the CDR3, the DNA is TGTGCCAGCAGTGAGACAGGGAGGGGCACTGAAGCTTTCTTT. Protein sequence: CASSETGRGTEAFF.

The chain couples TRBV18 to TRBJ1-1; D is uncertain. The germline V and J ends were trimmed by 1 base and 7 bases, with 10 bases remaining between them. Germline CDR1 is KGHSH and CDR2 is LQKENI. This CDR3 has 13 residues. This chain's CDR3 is CASSPQGSFEAFF. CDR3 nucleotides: TGTGCCAGCTCACCACAGGGAAGCTTTGAAGCTTTCTTT.

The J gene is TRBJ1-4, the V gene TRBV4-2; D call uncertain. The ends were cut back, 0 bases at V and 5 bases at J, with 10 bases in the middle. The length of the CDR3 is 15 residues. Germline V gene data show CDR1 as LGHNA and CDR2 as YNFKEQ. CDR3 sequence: CASSQDEGRNEKLFF. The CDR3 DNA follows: TGTGCCAGCAGCCAAGACGAAGGACGGAATGAAAAACTGTTTTTT.

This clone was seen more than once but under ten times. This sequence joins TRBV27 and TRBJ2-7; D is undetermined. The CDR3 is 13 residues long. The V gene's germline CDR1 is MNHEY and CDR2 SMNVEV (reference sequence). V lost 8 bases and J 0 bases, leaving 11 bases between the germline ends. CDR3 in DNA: TGTGCCAGCGGGATCTGGGCCTCCTACGAGCAGTACTTC. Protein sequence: CASGIWASYEQYF.